Given below is one TCR beta chain in context. What it binds is unknown. The source of the sample is a study of cytomegalovirus exposure and HLA in healthy donors. The CDR3 contains 13 residues. Between the trimmed V and J ends, which lost 5 bases and 1 base, there was a span of 8 bases. Germline CDR1 and CDR2: SGHVS and FNYEAQ. The PCR contained 60 Vbeta and 13 Jbeta primers. Here immunoSEQ multiplex PCR was the method, and the copy in TCRdb shows in-frame clones only, minus some. The repertoire holds under 200,000 clones, with around 74% as singletons. Study-wide findings and caveats: In vitro work confirmed that three CMV-associated chains recognize CMV antigens.

What was sequenced was PBMCs. This receptor was obtained from a young woman in good health and CMV-seronegative. The chain couples TRBV7-6 to TRBJ1-1; no firm D call. The CDR3 here is CASSAGTNTEAFF. For the CDR3, the DNA is TGTGCCAGCAGCGCAGGCACGAACACTGAAGCTTTCTTT.